Shown below are 25 T cell receptor beta chains from a single sample sequenced in a study of early T cells in non-severe SARS-CoV-2 infection (dated by TCRdb to the early 2020s). Libraries came from 5' RACE. TCRdb names NextSeq 500 as the instrument used. The public reads were quality trimmed at Q25 with fastp and then assembled into clones with MiXCR by TCRdb, keeping productive beta chains. For every CDR3 protein sequence, its rows merge into one entry that carries the most common genes and DNA. This sample holds about 60,000 distinct CDR3 sequences; roughly 12% were observed only once. The top ten clones comprise approximately 10% of the sample. The sequenced sample consisted of whole blood. The receptors come from an adult who was a healthcare worker with PCR-confirmed SARS-CoV-2 infection or an uninfected control (not recorded which).

The J gene is TRBJ2-7, the V gene TRBV3-1; no firm D call. The CDR3 has 12 residues. Trimming pared 4 bases from V and 6 bases from J, leaving 10 bases between. Germline values: CDR1 LGHDT, CDR2 YNNKEL (reference sequence). CDR3 DNA sequence: TGTGCCAGCAGCCTGGGATTTATCGAGCAGTACTTC. Protein product: CASSLGFIEQYF.

This clonotype was found a few times. The CDR3 protein is CASSQRGTANGYTF. CDR3 bases: TGTGCCAGCAGCCAAAGGGGGACAGCCAATGGCTACACCTTC. The chain joins TRBV3-1 to TRBJ1-2, with 7 bases identical to TRBD1. V was clipped by 2 bases and J by 6 bases; unmatched bases: 6. The CDR3 has 14 amino acids. Germline CDR1 LGHDT, CDR2 YNNKEL (reference sequence).

There are many counts of this clonotype. The rearrangement uses TRBV28 and TRBJ2-1; no definite D call. V shed 2 bases and J shed 7 bases, with 0 bases lying between them. The V gene's germline CDR1 is MDHEN and CDR2 SYDVKM. The CDR3 sequence is 10 residues long. DNA for the CDR3: TGTGCCAGCAGTTTAAATGAGCAGTTCTTC. Its protein product is CASSLNEQFF. Together with reference TRBV28 and TRBJ2-1, the CDR3 gives the full variable domain: DVKVTQSSRYLVKRTGEKVFLECVQDMDHENMFWYRQDPGLGLRLIYFSYDVKMKEKGDIPEGYSVSREKKERFSLILESASTNQTSMYLCASSLNEQFFGPGTRLTVL.

This sequence joins TRBV29-1 and TRBJ2-7; 7 nucleotides match TRBD1. Germline V gene data show CDR1 as SQVTM and CDR2 as ANQGSEA. V lost 1 base to trimming and J lost 3 bases; unmatched junction nucleotides: 6. This CDR3 spans 14 amino acids. CDR3 amino acids: CSVEGGDRVYEQYF. The CDR3 region has the DNA TGCAGCGTTGAAGGGGGTGACAGGGTCTACGAGCAGTACTTC.

This clonotype was observed many times. The rearrangement uses TRBV7-9 and TRBJ2-6; D gene uncertain. V gave up 6 bases and J gave up 3 bases, with 12 bases separating them. Germline CDR1 and CDR2: SEHNR and FQNEAQ (reference sequence). The CDR3 is made up of 15 amino acids. The DNA for the CDR3 is TGTGCCAGCAGACTTCCCGTCAGTGGGGCCAACGTCCTGACTTTC. Amino acids: CASRLPVSGANVLTF.

This chain uses TRBV6-4 with TRBJ2-2; D ambiguous. Trimming took off 2 bases at V and 2 bases at J, with 3 bases between the two ends. The CDR3 is 13 residues long. CDR1 and CDR2 (germline): MRHNA, SNTAGT. The chain's CDR3 is CASSDVNTGELFF. CDR3 sequence (DNA): TGTGCCAGCAGTGACGTCAACACCGGGGAGCTGTTTTTT.

The CDR3 DNA follows: TGTGCCAGCAGTTCCCCGGGACAGGGGGCCTACAATGAGCAGTTCTTC. It translates to CASSSPGQGAYNEQFF. V usage is TRBV28 and J usage is TRBJ2-1, with 11 bases lining up with TRBD1. Germline CDR1 is MDHEN and CDR2 is SYDVKM. The CDR3 covers 16 residues. Trimming cost V 4 bases and J 2 bases; bases outside gene matches: 4.

This clonotype was observed at least ten times. The CDR3, as DNA: TGTGCCAGCAGCGTGGACTATAGCTCCTACGAGCAGTACTTC. This codes for CASSVDYSSYEQYF. V gene TRBV9 combines with J gene TRBJ2-7, with D perhaps TRBD2 (6 bases). Germline CDR1 reads SGDLS; CDR2 reads YYNGEE. Trimming shortened V by 2 bases and J by 0 bases, and 9 bases separated the two germline ends. This CDR3 contains 14 residues.

This clonotype has just a few counts. This sequence joins TRBV18 and TRBJ1-4, with D uncertain. CDR1 KGHSH and CDR2 LQKENI come from the germline V gene. CDR3 size: 14 residues. V gave up 2 bases and J gave up 3 bases, with 7 bases separating them. The CDR3 reads CASSPGWANEKLFF. As DNA, the CDR3 is TGTGCCAGCTCACCAGGGTGGGCTAATGAAAAACTGTTTTTT.

V usage is TRBV19 and J usage is TRBJ1-5; D gene unclear. The CDR3 extends over 16 amino acids. V lost 5 bases and J 0 bases, leaving 14 bases between the germline ends. CDR1 is LNHDA and CDR2 is SQIVND in the germline V gene (reference sequence). The CDR3 sequence is CASSSQTELSNQPQHF. In DNA, the CDR3 is TGTGCCAGTAGTTCCCAGACTGAACTTAGCAATCAGCCCCAGCATTTT.

The rearrangement links TRBV7-9 to TRBJ2-5; TRBD2 agrees at 7 bases. Germline values: CDR1 SEHNR, CDR2 FQNEAQ (reference sequence). The CDR3 runs to 17 residues. V shed 5 bases, J shed 1 base, and the junction held 13 bases outside the gene matches. CDR3: CASSLGRASGVQETQYF. Here the CDR3 DNA reads TGTGCCAGCAGCCTCGGCCGAGCTAGCGGAGTCCAAGAGACCCAGTACTTC.

The sample holds a few counts of this clonotype. The chain has TRBV7-6 and TRBJ2-3, with 11 nucleotides matching TRBD2. V dropped 0 bases and J dropped 2; count of bases not matched to a gene: 4. Germline V gene data show CDR1 as SGHVS and CDR2 as FNYEAQ. The CDR3 length is 17 residues. CDR3 protein: CASSLALAGGSTDTQYF. The CDR3 DNA follows: TGTGCCAGCAGCTTAGCCCTAGCGGGAGGATCCACAGATACGCAGTATTTT.

Only a few counts were recorded for this clonotype. V and J are TRBV7-6 and TRBJ1-3; possibly TRBD1 for D (6 bases). The V and J ends lost 5 bases and 3 bases respectively, with 20 bases between them. The CDR3 contains 17 residues. CDR1 is SGHVS, CDR2 FNYEAQ, per germline. The CDR3, as DNA: TGTGCCAGCAGCCCCAGCTCTCGGGGGGCGTTTGGAAACACCATATATTTT. Protein: CASSPSSRGAFGNTIYF.

This clonotype was observed many times. The chain is built from TRBV29-1 and TRBJ2-3; D is ambiguous. The CDR3 spans 16 residues. CDR1 SQVTM and CDR2 ANQGSEA come from the germline V gene. Between the trimmed V and J ends, which lost 7 bases and 1 base, there was a span of 21 bases. CDR3 protein: CSAFLDNQYGTDTQYF. In nucleotides, the CDR3 is TGCAGCGCCTTTCTAGACAACCAGTATGGCACAGATACGCAGTATTTT.

This clonotype was picked up a small number of times. The genes are TRBV18 and TRBJ1-2, with 8 bases identical to TRBD1. The CDR3 sequence is 14 residues long. Germline trimming cut 5 bases from V and 3 bases from J; bases unmatched to any gene: 5. In germline, CDR1 is KGHSH, CDR2 LQKENI. The CDR3, as DNA: TGTGCCAGCTCAATAACGACAGGGGACTATGGCTACACCTTC. The encoded protein is CASSITTGDYGYTF.

The J gene is TRBJ2-2, the V gene TRBV24-1, with D possibly being TRBD1 (6 bases). In germline, CDR1 is KGHDR, CDR2 SFDVKD. The CDR3 runs 14 residues. V shed 6 bases and J shed 3 bases, with 10 bases lying between them. For the CDR3, the DNA is TGTGCCACCAGTCCCCAGGGGTACACCGGGGAGCTGTTTTTT. Translation gives CATSPQGYTGELFF.

In this sample, this clonotype turned up many times. The chain employs TRBV4-2 and TRBJ2-2; the match to TRBD2 covers 11 bases. The CDR3 covers 19 residues. After removal of 3 bases from V and 6 bases from J, the junction contained 15 bases not matched to a gene. CDR1 is LGHNA, CDR2 YNFKEQ, per germline. CDR3 sequence: CASSHPPRILAGVAGELFF. The CDR3, as DNA: TGTGCCAGCAGCCACCCCCCCCGAATACTAGCGGGAGTTGCCGGGGAGCTGTTTTTT.

This clonotype was counted a few times. CDR3: CSARAEGFSGNTIYF. CDR3 DNA sequence: TGCAGTGCTAGAGCGGAGGGATTCTCTGGAAACACCATATATTTT. The rearrangement joins TRBV20-1 to TRBJ1-3; no definite D call. CDR3 length: 15 residues. The ends were cut back, 1 base at V and 0 bases at J, with 10 bases in the middle. In germline, CDR1 is DFQATT, CDR2 SNEGSKA (reference sequence).

About this clonotype itself: One end of the junction varies from germline; a read error may be responsible. V usage is TRBV29-1 and J usage is TRBJ2-7; 11 nucleotides agree with TRBD2. The CDR3 sequence is 14 residues long. The germline V gene encodes CDR1 SQVTM and CDR2 ANQGSEA. The CDR3 is CSVEGDGTSGEKYF. CDR3 coding DNA: TGCAGCGTTGAAGGGGATGGGACTAGCGGCGAGAAGTACTTC.

This clonotype appeared a few times. The chain couples TRBV29-1 to TRBJ2-7; 7 bases map to TRBD1. Germline V lookup: CDR1 SQVTM, CDR2 ANQGSEA. The V gene end was trimmed by 3 bases and the J gene end by 2 bases; junction bases not matched to a gene: 4. This CDR3 spans 13 amino acids. In DNA form, the CDR3 reads TGCAGCGTTGAGGGGGACAGAACCTACGAGCAGTACTTC. Protein sequence: CSVEGDRTYEQYF.

This clonotype was detected many times. The chain combines TRBV24-1 with TRBJ2-7; no clear D gene. Germline V gene lookup returns CDR1 KGHDR and CDR2 SFDVKD. The V end was cut by 6 bases, the J end by 2 bases, with 7 bases between. The CDR3 spans 12 residues. This CDR3 reads CATSHKTYEQYF. CDR3 bases: TGTGCCACCAGTCACAAAACCTACGAGCAGTACTTC.

This clonotype has a handful of counts. The chain uses TRBV7-3 and TRBJ2-3; 9 bases line up with TRBD2. V gave up 4 bases and J gave up 0 bases; unmatched junction bases: 5. The CDR3 covers 16 residues. Per the germline V gene, CDR1 is SGHTA and CDR2 is FQGTGA. In DNA form, the CDR3 reads TGTGCCAGCAGCTCTATGGGACTAGCTAGCACAGATACGCAGTATTTT. Its translation is CASSSMGLASTDTQYF.

This clonotype has a handful of counts. The chain combines TRBV19 with TRBJ1-1; 10 nucleotides align to TRBD1. The trim removed 7 bases at V and 0 bases at J, leaving 8 bases unmatched. Germline V gene sequence: CDR1 LNHDA, CDR2 SQIVND (reference sequence). The CDR3 has 16 amino acids. The CDR3 region is CASTLGTGAMNTEAFF. Here the CDR3 DNA reads TGTGCCAGTACCCTGGGGACAGGGGCGATGAACACTGAAGCTTTCTTT.

The chain employs TRBV19 and TRBJ1-5; D is unresolved. V lost 3 bases and J 2 bases, leaving 8 bases between the germline ends. This CDR3 comprises 14 residues. CDR1 and CDR2 from the germline V gene are LNHDA and SQIVND (reference sequence). CDR3 residues: CASSIGYGNQPQHF. The CDR3 bases are TGTGCCAGTAGTATTGGGTATGGCAATCAGCCCCAGCATTTT.

J is TRBJ2-1 and V is TRBV7-3; D perhaps matches TRBD2 (6 bases). V was cut by 6 bases and J by 0 bases, with 12 bases left in between. Germline V lookup: CDR1 SGHTA, CDR2 FQGTGA. CDR3 length equals 15 residues. The CDR3, as DNA: TGTGCCAGCAGGGGACTGCGAGACTCCTACAATGAGCAGTTCTTC. It translates to CASRGLRDSYNEQFF.